This T cell receptor beta chain was found in a study of blood T cell repertoires in COVID-19. Study in general: From the United States, Italy and Spain came samples of acute and convalescent COVID-19. From T cells, B-cell-depleted T cells, or PBMCs came the material, which was cDNA or gDNA.

Original processing methods: From reference gene primer amplification, estimates of nucleated cell counts were derived. Libraries were prepared by immunoSEQ multiplex PCR; TCRdb keeps only in-frame clonotypes and omits some of them. D and trimming come from the DNA, and the V and J calls and clone size come from that table. Among about 260,000 clones listed, 85% to 90% were seen once. Sequencing was done on a sample of peripheral blood. This receptor was taken from a woman aged 40 to 55 with acute or convalescent COVID-19.

CDR3 sequence reads: CASSELTGYSNQPQHF. The CDR3 nucleotides read TGTGCCAGCAGTGAACTAACAGGCTATAGCAATCAGCCCCAGCATTTT. This chain uses TRBV6-1 with TRBJ1-5; tentatively, D is TRBD1 (5 bases). CDR3 length equals 16 residues. Germline loops: CDR1 MNHNS, CDR2 SASEGT. Trimming pared 2 bases from V and 0 bases from J, leaving 11 bases between.